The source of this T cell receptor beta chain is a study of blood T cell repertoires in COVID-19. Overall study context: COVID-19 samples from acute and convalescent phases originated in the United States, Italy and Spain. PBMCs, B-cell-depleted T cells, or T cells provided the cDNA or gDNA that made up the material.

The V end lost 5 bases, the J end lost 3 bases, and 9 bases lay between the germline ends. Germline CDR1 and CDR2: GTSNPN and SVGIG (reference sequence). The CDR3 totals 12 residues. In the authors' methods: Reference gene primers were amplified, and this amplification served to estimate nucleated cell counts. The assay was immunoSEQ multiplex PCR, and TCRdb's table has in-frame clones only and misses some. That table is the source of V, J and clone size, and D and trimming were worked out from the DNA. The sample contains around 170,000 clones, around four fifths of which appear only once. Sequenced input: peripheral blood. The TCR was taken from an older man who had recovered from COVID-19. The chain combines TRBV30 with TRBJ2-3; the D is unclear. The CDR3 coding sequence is TGTGCCTGGGCGCCGACAACAGATACGCAGTATTTT. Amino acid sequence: CAWAPTTDTQYF.